What follows are 27 T cell receptor beta chains derived from one specimen sequenced in a study of blood T cell repertoires in COVID-19 (TCRdb year 2020). The library was made by the immunoSEQ multiplex PCR assay. TCRdb mirrors the immuneACCESS table, restricted to in-frame sequences. Some clones are absent from its copies; in checked studies, under half trace to an unresolved V gene, and the reason for the others is unknown. In this sample the table shows over 250,000 clones, about 87% of which occur a single time. The top ten hold about 10% of the sample. Sample: peripheral blood. The source is a woman in her seventies with COVID-19, enrolled during active disease.

V gene TRBV29-1 combines with J gene TRBJ1-4; D uncertain. The CDR3 extends over 13 amino acids. Germline CDR1 SQVTM, CDR2 ANQGSEA. The V end lost 4 bases, the J end lost 7 bases, and 13 bases lay between the germline ends. The CDR3 reads CSVAPQAAEKLFF. In DNA form, the CDR3 reads TGCAGCGTTGCCCCTCAAGCGGCTGAAAAACTGTTTTTT.

Worth noting for this clone: The same CDR3 is also encoded by other DNA sequences in this sample. V is TRBV6-5 and J is TRBJ1-2; no clear D gene. Germline CDR1 reads MNHEY; CDR2 reads SVGAGI. V lost 0 bases, J lost 6 bases, and 8 bases lay in between. The CDR3 runs 13 residues. The CDR3 nucleotides read TGTGCCAGCAGTTACTCGCGAGGAAATGGCTACACCTTC. This translates into CASSYSRGNGYTF.

The chain uses TRBV7-9 and TRBJ2-7; 13 positions match TRBD2. The CDR3 is made up of 16 amino acids. The germline CDR1 and CDR2 sequences are SEHNR and FQNEAQ (reference sequence). Unmatched junction bases numbered 6, after V lost 4 bases and J lost 3 bases. CDR3 region: CASSWGLAGTNYEQYF. The CDR3 DNA is TGTGCCAGCAGCTGGGGACTAGCGGGAACGAACTACGAGCAGTACTTC.

The gene calls are TRBV7-2 and TRBJ2-3, with D tentatively TRBD2 (6 bases). CDR1 is SGHTA and CDR2 is FQGNSA in the germline V gene. CDR3 length equals 16 residues. Trimming removed 4 bases from V and 1 base from J, with 15 bases in between. CDR3 DNA sequence: TGTGCCAGCAGCTCGGGACTTTCCTACGGCACAGATACGCAGTATTTT. As protein: CASSSGLSYGTDTQYF.

V is TRBV21-1 and J is TRBJ2-7; the DNA was not used to check the table's D call, TRBD1. TRBV21-1 is deemed a pseudogene. CDR3 length equals 17 residues. The CDR3: CASSKDRAGAITYEQYF. CDR3 sequence (DNA): TGTGCCAGCAGCAAAGACCGGGCAGGGGCGATTACCTACGAGCAGTACTTC.

The count of this clone is one. The rearrangement links TRBV25-1 to TRBJ1-2; the D gene is possibly TRBD1 (6 bases). The CDR3 spans 15 residues. With 1 base removed from V and 5 bases from J, the gap between germline ends came to 14 bases. Germline CDR1 is MGHDK and CDR2 is SYGVNS. The CDR3 nucleotides are TGTGCCAGCAGTGAATCGGGCAGGGGAGATTATGGCTACACCTTC. It is translated as CASSESGRGDYGYTF.

This clone has just a few counts. The gene calls are TRBV10-3 and TRBJ2-2; 7 bases line up with TRBD2. Germline V lookup: CDR1 ENHRY, CDR2 SYGVKD. There are 13 residues in the CDR3. Trimming cost V 6 bases and J 7 bases; bases outside gene matches: 5. CDR3 in amino acids: CAIRREINGELFF. The CDR3 nucleotides are TGTGCCATCAGGCGGGAGATAAACGGGGAGCTGTTTTTT.

V and J are TRBV6-2 or TRBV6-3 and TRBJ2-3; no clear D. The CDR3 length is 12 residues. CDR1 is MNHEY and CDR2 is SVGEGT in the germline V gene. Trimming cost V 6 bases and J 4 bases, with 8 bases left between them. CDR3 in amino acids: CASSTPSDTQYF. In DNA, the CDR3 is TGTGCCAGCAGCACTCCTTCAGATACGCAGTATTTT.

The CDR3 here is CASTPGEIRTKLFF. Here the CDR3 DNA reads TGTGCCAGCACCCCTGGGGAGATTCGTACAAAACTGTTTTTT. The gene calls are TRBV21-1 and TRBJ1-4. TRBV21-1 is tagged as a pseudogene. This CDR3 comprises 14 residues.

The chain carries TRBV28 and TRBJ2-7; 10 nucleotides agree with TRBD2. The germline V gene encodes CDR1 MDHEN and CDR2 SYDVKM. With 3 bases clipped from V and 5 bases from J, the junction kept 28 bases outside the gene matches. The CDR3 covers 22 residues. CDR3 nucleotide sequence: TGTGCCAGCAGTTTGGGACAATTCAGGTTCAGTCTAGCGGGGGCTTGGGTTGACGAGCAGTACTTC. Amino acids: CASSLGQFRFSLAGAWVDEQYF.

This clone was counted once. This chain uses TRBV19 with TRBJ1-1; D not resolved. CDR1 is LNHDA and CDR2 is SQIVND in the germline V gene (reference sequence). V lost 5 bases to trimming and J lost 4 bases, with 17 bases between them. The length of the CDR3 is 15 residues. CDR3 in DNA: TGTGCCAGTAGTCCGAGGAGTGGAGGTAGCACTGAAGCTTTCTTT. Translation gives CASSPRSGGSTEAFF.

The chain links TRBV5-5 to TRBJ2-1; 8 bases agree with TRBD2. J gave up 3 bases and V 4 bases, and 9 bases lay outside the gene matches. The germline V gene encodes CDR1 SGHKS and CDR2 YYEKEE (reference sequence). There are 16 residues in the CDR3. Here the CDR3 reads CASSPAGTSSYNEQFF. CDR3 in DNA: TGTGCCAGCAGCCCGGCCGGGACTAGTAGCTACAATGAGCAGTTCTTC.

The V and J genes are TRBV2 and TRBJ1-4; the match to TRBD1 covers 8 bases. CDR1 SNHLY and CDR2 FYNNEI come from the germline V gene. The V and J ends lost 7 bases and 8 bases, in that order; junction bases with no gene match: 15. The CDR3 consists of 16 residues. Here the CDR3 DNA reads TGTGCCAGCAAAAGGCGCGGAGACAGGGGTAGGGAAAAACTGTTTTTT. Its translation: CASKRRGDRGREKLFF.

The chain joins TRBV28 to TRBJ1-4; 7 nucleotides agree with TRBD1. CDR1 is MDHEN, CDR2 SYDVKM, per germline. The V segment lost 6 bases and the J segment 3 bases; nucleotides outside the gene matches: 4. This CDR3 is 14 amino acids long. CDR3 coding DNA: TGTGCCAGCAGCATGGGACAGCCTAATGAAAAACTGTTTTTT. As protein: CASSMGQPNEKLFF.

CDR3 bases: TGCGCCAGCAGCCATGGACAGCCTATTCTCTATGGCTACACCTTC. Amino acids: CASSHGQPILYGYTF. The genes are TRBV4-3 and TRBJ1-2; D may be TRBD1 (6 bases). The CDR3 runs 15 residues. Germline values: CDR1 LGHNA, CDR2 YSLEER. V lost 3 bases and J 4 bases, leaving 15 bases between the germline ends.

The DNA for the CDR3 is TGTGCCAGCAGCCCCAGACAGGGATTCGACGAGCAGTACTTC. It codes for CASSPRQGFDEQYF. This chain joins TRBV5-4 and TRBJ2-7; TRBD1 matches at 7 bases. With V trimmed by 4 bases and J by 5 bases, 9 bases remained unmatched. The length of the CDR3 is 14 residues. Germline-derived CDR1 and CDR2 are SGHNT and YYREEE (reference sequence).

This chain joins TRBV6-5 and TRBJ1-5; 8 bases are shared with TRBD1. The length of the CDR3 is 15 residues. The V gene end was trimmed by 8 bases and the J gene end by 7 bases; junction bases not matched to a gene: 13. Germline loops: CDR1 MNHEY, CDR2 SVGAGI. CDR3 sequence: CASGITGQGTQPQHF. The CDR3 DNA reads as TGTGCCAGCGGTATAACTGGACAGGGAACCCAGCCCCAGCATTTT.

The chain links TRBV6-2 or TRBV6-3 to TRBJ2-5; D call uncertain. Looked up from germline, CDR1 is MNHEY and CDR2 is SVGEGT. The length of the CDR3 is 11 residues. V dropped 5 bases and J dropped 3 bases, with 4 bases sitting between them. The CDR3 coding sequence is TGTGCCAGCAGTATTAAAGAGACCCAGTACTTC. Residues: CASSIKETQYF.

This clone was counted between two and nine times. The chain has TRBV19 and TRBJ2-2, with a tentative D call TRBD2 (6 bases). Per the germline V gene, CDR1 is LNHDA and CDR2 is SQIVND (reference sequence). The germline V and J ends were trimmed by 10 bases and 4 bases, with 19 bases remaining between them. This CDR3 spans 15 amino acids. CDR3 region: CATEHGAGGTGELFF. The CDR3 region has the DNA TGTGCCACCGAACACGGGGCCGGGGGCACCGGGGAGCTGTTTTTT.

The rearrangement links TRBV28 to TRBJ1-2; 9 bases are shared with TRBD1. The germline V gene encodes CDR1 MDHEN and CDR2 SYDVKM. The CDR3 extends over 16 amino acids. V gave up 2 bases and J gave up 0 bases; unmatched junction bases: 4. In DNA form, the CDR3 reads TGTGCCAGCAGTTTAGGGGACAGGGACCCTAACTATGGCTACACCTTC. Protein: CASSLGDRDPNYGYTF.

The chain recombines TRBV9 with TRBJ1-4; 9 bases fit TRBD1. After removal of 2 bases from V and 3 bases from J, the junction contained 2 bases not matched to a gene. This CDR3 region has 15 residues. CDR1 is SGDLS, CDR2 YYNGEE, per germline. This chain's CDR3 is CASSVGTGPNEKLFF. For the CDR3, the DNA is TGTGCCAGCAGCGTCGGGACAGGGCCTAATGAAAAACTGTTTTTT.

The gene calls are TRBV21-1 and TRBJ2-7; the listed D gene, TRBD2, was not tested against the DNA. TRBV21-1 counts as a pseudogene. This CDR3 contains 11 residues. The CDR3 sequence: CASSILYEQYF. The CDR3 coding sequence is TGTGCCAGCAGCATACTCTACGAGCAGTACTTC.

This sequence joins TRBV6-5 and TRBJ1-1; D is unclear. With 0 bases removed from V and 11 bases from J, the gap between germline ends came to 10 bases. This CDR3 is built from 12 residues. The germline V gene has CDR1 MNHEY and CDR2 SVGAGI. DNA of the CDR3: TGTGCCAGCAGTTACTCTGGGAGATCGGCTTTCTTT. As protein: CASSYSGRSAFF.

The chain employs TRBV10-3 and TRBJ2-1; D is ambiguous. The ends were cut back, 2 bases at V and 8 bases at J, with 10 bases in the middle. Per the germline V gene, CDR1 is ENHRY and CDR2 is SYGVKD. The CDR3 sequence is 13 residues long. Here the CDR3 DNA reads TGTGCCATCAGTGAGACTACTTACCATGAGCAGTTCTTC. Translation: CAISETTYHEQFF.

The chain links TRBV2 to TRBJ1-2; 7 nucleotides line up with TRBD1. After removal of 4 bases from V and 4 bases from J, the junction contained 6 bases not matched to a gene. The CDR3 covers 14 residues. Germline V lookup: CDR1 SNHLY, CDR2 FYNNEI. The CDR3 nucleotides read TGTGCCAGCAGTGGCGACAGGGCCTCCTATGGCTACACCTTC. It codes for CASSGDRASYGYTF. The full variable domain, with the rest looked up from reference TRBV2 and TRBJ1-2, is EPEVTQTPSHQVTQMGQEVILRCVPISNHLYFYWYRQILGQKVEFLVSFYNNEISEKSEIFDDQFSVERPDGSNFTLKIRSTKLEDSAMYFCASSGDRASYGYTFGSGTRLTVV.

The chain carries TRBV5-1 and TRBJ2-2; 7 bases align to TRBD2. This CDR3 is built from 14 residues. Per germline, CDR1 SGHRS and CDR2 YFSETQ. The V and J ends lost 0 bases and 8 bases, in that order; junction bases with no gene match: 4. The CDR3 reads CASSLGLAVGELFF. The CDR3 coding sequence is TGCGCCAGCAGCTTGGGACTAGCTGTAGGGGAGCTGTTTTTT.

This chain uses TRBV9 with TRBJ1-1, with unresolved D. Germline-derived CDR1 and CDR2 are SGDLS and YYNGEE. The CDR3 has 20 residues. The ends were cut back, 0 bases at V and 3 bases at J, with 27 bases in the middle. The CDR3: CASSVGLRDWGSLRDTEAFF. As DNA, the CDR3 is TGTGCCAGCAGCGTAGGTCTTCGAGATTGGGGTTCATTGAGGGACACTGAAGCTTTCTTT.